The text below deals with one TCR beta chain. One entry per CDR3 protein, without DNA, is what TCRdb gives after re-calling the 5' RACE reads. The sample has hundreds of thousands of distinct CDR3 sequences, and its top ten clones hold about 2.3%. This sample was included in a study of monozygotic twins with inflammatory bowel disease. Blood was collected, roughly 2.5 ml per donor. Germline V gene lookup returns CDR1 MNHEY and CDR2 SVGEGT. The CDR3 has 18 residues. The sequenced sample consisted of blood. The chain couples TRBV6-2 or TRBV6-3 to TRBJ2-7; TCRdb picks TRBD1, but there is no DNA to check that call. This TCR was sampled from a human donor with ulcerative colitis or Crohn's disease, or a healthy co-twin of an affected twin (not recorded which). CDR3 sequence: CASSATLDRVVLGYEQYF.